The 3 T cell receptor beta chains in this list originate from one sample, sequenced in a study of T cells after yellow fever vaccination. Using its own MiXCR run on the 5' RACE reads, TCRdb lists one record per CDR3 protein. Of hundreds of thousands of distinct CDR3 sequences in the sample, 7.5% to 9% were seen once. The sequencing used CD4+ T cells sorted from PBMCs, collected 5 days after the yellow fever booster vaccination. All receptors derive from a man between 18 and 35 years old who received the YFV17D yellow fever vaccine.

The chain combines TRBV5-1 with TRBJ2-2; D uncertain. V was clipped by 3 bases and J by 2 bases, with 5 bases between them. The CDR3 loop spans 13 amino acids. CDR1 and CDR2 (germline): SGHRS, YFSETQ. The CDR3, as DNA: TGCGCCAGCAGCTGGGAAAACACCGGGGAGCTGTTTTTT. Its translation: CASSWENTGELFF.

Many counts were recorded for this clonotype. V usage is TRBV7-2 and J usage is TRBJ1-2; the match to TRBD1 covers 11 bases. The CDR3 is made up of 15 amino acids. V lost 5 bases, J lost 4 bases, and 6 bases stayed unmatched. The germline V gene encodes CDR1 SGHTA and CDR2 FQGNSA. DNA of the CDR3: TGTGCCAGCAGCCCCGGACAGGGGGCGGGCTATGGCTACACCTTC. Protein sequence: CASSPGQGAGYGYTF.

This clonotype was observed a handful of times. The chain joins TRBV7-6 to TRBJ2-3; D might be TRBD1 or TRBD2, each matching 5 bases. Between the trimmed V and J ends, which lost 0 bases and 3 bases, there was a span of 10 bases. The CDR3 runs to 15 residues. Per the germline V gene, CDR1 is SGHVS and CDR2 is FNYEAQ. The CDR3 reads CASSLAGTLTDTQYF. DNA of the CDR3: TGTGCCAGCAGCTTAGCCGGGACCTTAACAGATACGCAGTATTTT.